This T cell receptor (beta chain) was recorded in a study of T cells after yellow fever vaccination. Study overall: Researchers used SMART-Seq v4 Ultra Low Input to prepare fractions that had low cell numbers. Study-level points and caveats: Subsequent booster samples again held most clones from primary vaccination (96% CD4, 85% to 90% CD8). Shared CD4/CD8 clonotypes were a small share, likely from convergent recombination.

This clonotype occurred many times. Its antigen is still unknown. 5'RACE template switching added a universal primer site and UMIs to TCR cDNA. TCRdb recomputed calls from the 5' RACE reads with MiXCR, one row per CDR3 protein. This table has hundreds of thousands of distinct CDR3 sequences, about 12% appearing once. The CDR3 is made up of 14 amino acids. With 4 bases clipped from V and 8 bases from J, the junction kept 8 bases outside the gene matches. CDR1 is SNHLY and CDR2 is FYNNEI in the germline V gene. This receptor was taken from a man aged 25 to 45 who received the YFV17D yellow fever vaccine. This chain links TRBV2 with TRBJ2-1, with 7 bases identical to TRBD1. This specimen was PBMCs, taken on the day of the yellow fever booster vaccination. The CDR3 loop reads CASSATGQGDEQFF. The DNA of the CDR3 is TGTGCCAGCAGTGCAACAGGGCAGGGGGATGAGCAGTTCTTC.